Here is one T cell receptor beta chain with its context. Antigen: not known. This entry is derived from a study of cytomegalovirus exposure and HLA in healthy donors. The study's findings and limits: Later work showed greater clonal expansion in HLA-associated TCR beta chains than in equally common others. Cytomegalovirus status, reportedly, was diagnosed with high specificity and sensitivity by the classifier. TCR beta V- and J-gene trimming, according to a later analysis, was linked to a missense DCLRE1C variant.

It was with 60 Vbeta and 13 Jbeta primers that the PCR ran. The protocol was immunoSEQ multiplex PCR, while the TCRdb copy is restricted to in-frame clones and leaves out a portion. The sample lists 150,000 or so clones; around 10% were seen once. Samples came from healthy bone marrow donors. The CDR3 totals 14 residues. Germline V gives CDR1 SGHNT, CDR2 YENEEA. V was cut by 0 bases and J by 0 bases, with 5 bases left in between. The sequencing input was PBMCs. V is TRBV11-3 and J is TRBJ2-5; D unresolved. This sequence originates from a man between 50 and 59 years old in good health and CMV-seronegative. The CDR3 reads CASSLDRNQETQYF. Here the CDR3 DNA reads TGTGCCAGCAGCTTAGACAGGAACCAAGAGACCCAGTACTTC.